Following are 13 T cell receptor beta chains from one sample sequenced in a study of T cell responses to AZD1222 COVID-19 vaccine. Using immunoSEQ multiplex PCR, the repertoire was profiled, and TCRdb retains in-frame clones only, with some absent. This sample has some 110,000 clones, with around 92% found just once. Here the sequenced sample was peripheral blood, taken on day 0 of AZD1222 vaccination. These receptors came from an adult in good health.

V is TRBV5-1 and J is TRBJ2-7, with a tentative D call TRBD2 (6 bases). CDR3 length: 15 amino acids. V gave up 6 bases and J gave up 2 bases, with 18 bases separating them. Germline V gene sequence: CDR1 SGHRS, CDR2 YFSETQ. The CDR3 region has the DNA TGCGCCAGCAATCCGGTGGCGGGAACTCCCTACGAGCAGTACTTC. Protein product: CASNPVAGTPYEQYF.

The chain combines TRBV10-3 with TRBJ1-1, with 10 bases fitting TRBD1. CDR1 is ENHRY, CDR2 SYGVKD, per germline. The V gene end was trimmed by 7 bases and the J gene end by 4 bases; junction bases not matched to a gene: 6. The CDR3 extends over 14 amino acids. The CDR3 here is CAITPGQGFTEAFF. In nucleotides, the CDR3 is TGTGCCATCACCCCGGGACAGGGGTTCACTGAAGCTTTCTTT.

In this sample, this clone turned up once. The chain is built from TRBV5-1 and TRBJ2-7, with D perhaps assigned TRBD1 or TRBD2 (5 bases each). The CDR3 sequence is 15 residues long. With 4 bases removed from V and 6 bases from J, the gap between germline ends came to 20 bases. Germline-derived CDR1 and CDR2 are SGHRS and YFSETQ. The CDR3 reads CASSHGRDPWAEQYF. CDR3 DNA sequence: TGCGCCAGCAGCCATGGAAGGGACCCCTGGGCCGAGCAGTACTTC. The whole variable domain, filled in from reference TRBV5-1 and TRBJ2-7, reads KAGVTQTPRYLIKTRGQQVTLSCSPISGHRSVSWYQQTPGQGLQFLFEYFSETQRNKGNFPGRFSGRQFSNSRSEMNVSTLELGDSALYLCASSHGRDPWAEQYFGPGTRLTVT.

The V and J genes are TRBV7-8 and TRBJ2-7, with TRBD2 as a possible D gene (6 bases). Germline V lookup: CDR1 SGHVS, CDR2 FQNEAQ. The V end lost 5 bases, the J end lost 7 bases, and 21 bases lay between the germline ends. The CDR3 loop spans 15 amino acids. CDR3 sequence reads: CASSPFGSGSGEQYF. DNA for the CDR3: TGTGCCAGCAGCCCATTCGGGAGTGGGTCTGGGGAGCAGTACTTC. The variable domain in full, completed from reference TRBV7-8 and TRBJ2-7, reads GAGVSQSPRYKVAKRGQDVALRCDPISGHVSLFWYQQALGQGPEFLTYFQNEAQLDKSGLPSDRFFAERPEGSVSTLKIQRTQQEDSAVYLCASSPFGSGSGEQYFGPGTRLTVT.

V and J are TRBV23-1 and TRBJ1-2; D unclear. TRBV23-1 belongs to the ORF category, with a function that is uncertain. V dropped 6 bases and J dropped 8 bases, with 19 bases sitting between them. The CDR3 has 14 residues. Written as DNA, the CDR3 is TGCGCCAGCAGACACCCCCCAGGAGGGTCCGGCTACACCTTC. Translation gives CASRHPPGGSGYTF.

This chain connects TRBV30 to TRBJ1-2; TRBD1 might be the D (5 bases). V lost 4 bases to trimming and J lost 1 base, with 16 bases between them. CDR3 length: 15 amino acids. The germline V gene has CDR1 GTSNPN and CDR2 SVGIG (reference sequence). CDR3 in DNA: TGTGCCTGGACTGGGGGGACGGAAGATAACTATGGCTACACCTTC. Amino acid sequence: CAWTGGTEDNYGYTF.

J is TRBJ2-1 and V is TRBV28; D may be TRBD1 (6 bases). Germline V gene sequence: CDR1 MDHEN, CDR2 SYDVKM. V dropped 0 bases and J dropped 4 bases, with 16 bases sitting between them. CDR3 length: 17 amino acids. The CDR3 DNA sequence: TGTGCCAGCAGTTTATGGATCCCGGGACACAAATACAATGAGCAGTTCTTC. It codes for CASSLWIPGHKYNEQFF.

The chain recombines TRBV12-5 with TRBJ2-7, with D possibly matching TRBD2 (6 bases). Germline CDR1 reads LGHNT; CDR2 reads FRNRAP. This CDR3 is built from 11 residues. Trimming removed 6 bases at V and 6 bases at J, with 9 bases between. In DNA, the CDR3 is TGTGCTAGTGGCCGGGGAGGCGAGCAGTACTTC. Protein sequence: CASGRGGEQYF.

In its sample, this clone was seen a few times. The rearrangement uses TRBV28 and TRBJ1-4, with unresolved D. This CDR3 is built from 13 residues. From germline, CDR1 is MDHEN and CDR2 SYDVKM. V was cut by 10 bases and J by 4 bases, with 13 bases left in between. CDR3 residues: CATRTGFNEKLFF. DNA of the CDR3: TGTGCCACACGGACGGGCTTTAATGAAAAACTGTTTTTT. The variable domain in full, with the rest retrieved from reference TRBV28 and TRBJ1-4, is DVKVTQSSRYLVKRTGEKVFLECVQDMDHENMFWYRQDPGLGLRLIYFSYDVKMKEKGDIPEGYSVSREKKERFSLILESASTNQTSMYLCATRTGFNEKLFFGSGTQLSVL.

This chain uses TRBV5-1 with TRBJ1-1, with D possibly matching TRBD1 (6 bases). Trimming left V 4 bases short and J 1 base short, with 14 bases between. This CDR3 has 15 amino acids. Germline V gene lookup returns CDR1 SGHRS and CDR2 YFSETQ. The DNA for the CDR3 is TGCGCCAGCAGCCCACGGACAGAGGGGAACACTGAAGCTTTCTTT. Translated: CASSPRTEGNTEAFF.

The table lists this clone with a few counts. The chain combines TRBV3-1 (or the pseudogene TRBV3-2) with TRBJ1-5; the D gene is possibly TRBD1 (6 bases). The CDR3 is 14 amino acids. CDR1 is LGHDT, CDR2 YNNKEL, per germline (reference sequence). V shed 2 bases and J shed 4 bases, with 9 bases lying between them. CDR3 sequence (DNA): TGTGCCAGCAGCCAATGGGGGGCTAATCAGCCCCAGCATTTT. It translates to CASSQWGANQPQHF.

V and J are TRBV6-5 and TRBJ1-5; D gene ambiguous. Trimming shortened V by 6 bases and J by 8 bases, and 17 bases separated the two germline ends. The CDR3 consists of 14 residues. Germline V gives CDR1 MNHEY, CDR2 SVGAGI. Here the CDR3 reads CASSSDSQEKPQHF. DNA for the CDR3: TGTGCCAGCAGCTCGGACTCGCAAGAAAAGCCCCAGCATTTT.

The CDR3 nucleotides read TGCGCCAGCAGCTTGACAGGCCGAGTAACTAATGAAAAACTGTTTTTT. Its translation: CASSLTGRVTNEKLFF. This sequence joins TRBV5-1 and TRBJ1-4; D possibly corresponds to TRBD1 (5 bases). Germline values: CDR1 SGHRS, CDR2 YFSETQ. The CDR3 is 16 residues long. V dropped 1 base and J dropped 1 base, with 11 bases sitting between them.